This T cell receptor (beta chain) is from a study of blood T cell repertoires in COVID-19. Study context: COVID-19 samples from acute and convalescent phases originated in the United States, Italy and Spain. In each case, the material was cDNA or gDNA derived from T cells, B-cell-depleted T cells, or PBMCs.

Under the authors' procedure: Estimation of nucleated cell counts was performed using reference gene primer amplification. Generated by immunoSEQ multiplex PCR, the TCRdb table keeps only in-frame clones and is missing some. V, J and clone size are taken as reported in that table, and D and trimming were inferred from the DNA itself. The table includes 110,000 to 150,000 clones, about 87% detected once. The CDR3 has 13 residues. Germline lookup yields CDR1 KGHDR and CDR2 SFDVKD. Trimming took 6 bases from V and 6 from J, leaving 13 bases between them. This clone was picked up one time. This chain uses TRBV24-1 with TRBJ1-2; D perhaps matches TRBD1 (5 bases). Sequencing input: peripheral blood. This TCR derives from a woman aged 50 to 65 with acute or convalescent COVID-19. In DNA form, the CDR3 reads TGTGCCACCAGTCTGGGGCAGGGTGATGGCTACACCTTC. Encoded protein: CATSLGQGDGYTF.